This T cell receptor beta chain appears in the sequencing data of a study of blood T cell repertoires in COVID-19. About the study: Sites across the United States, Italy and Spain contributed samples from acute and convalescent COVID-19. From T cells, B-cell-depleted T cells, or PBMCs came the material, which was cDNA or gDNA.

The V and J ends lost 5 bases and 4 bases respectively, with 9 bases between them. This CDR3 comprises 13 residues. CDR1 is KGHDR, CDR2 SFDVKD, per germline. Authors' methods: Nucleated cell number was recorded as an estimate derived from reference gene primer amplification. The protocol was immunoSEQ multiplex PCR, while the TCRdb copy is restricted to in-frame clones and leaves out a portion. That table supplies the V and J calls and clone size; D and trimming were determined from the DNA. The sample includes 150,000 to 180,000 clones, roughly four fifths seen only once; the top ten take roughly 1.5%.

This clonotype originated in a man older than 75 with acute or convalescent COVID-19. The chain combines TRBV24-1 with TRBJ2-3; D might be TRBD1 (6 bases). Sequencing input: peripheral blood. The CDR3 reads CATSGGGSDTQYF. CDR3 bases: TGTGCCACCAGTGGAGGGGGTTCAGATACGCAGTATTTT.